The 28 T cell receptor beta chains below were found in one sample sequenced in a study of early T cells in non-severe SARS-CoV-2 infection (dated by TCRdb to about 2021). Library method: 5' RACE. Sequencing instrument: NextSeq 500. TCRdb passed the public sequencing reads through fastp at Q25 and MiXCR, retaining productive beta sequences. Each entry merges the rows of one CDR3 protein and shows their most common DNA and genes. In this sample the table shows about 60,000 distinct CDR3 sequences, under 15% of which occur a single time. The ten largest clones add up to 10% of the sample. The source was whole blood, collected at baseline. Receptors originate from an adult who was a healthcare worker with PCR-confirmed SARS-CoV-2 infection or an uninfected control (not recorded which).

The genes are TRBV29-1 and TRBJ2-1; D gene unclear. CDR3 length equals 14 residues. Germline loops: CDR1 SQVTM, CDR2 ANQGSEA. Trimming cost V 1 base and J 4 bases, with 11 bases left between them. As DNA, the CDR3 is TGCAGCGTTGAAGGGGAAGGCGCTTACAATGAGCAGTTCTTC. Protein: CSVEGEGAYNEQFF.

This clonotype came up many times. The rearrangement links TRBV9 to TRBJ1-2, with TRBD1 matching 12 bases. V lost 7 bases and J lost 4; bases outside the gene matches: 5. Germline V gives CDR1 SGDLS, CDR2 YYNGEE. The CDR3 runs to 14 residues. Here the CDR3 DNA reads TGTGCCAGCGGGACAGGGGGCATTGGCTATGGCTACACCTTC. Translating it yields CASGTGGIGYGYTF.

This clonotype was observed many times. This sequence joins TRBV12-3 or TRBV12-4 and TRBJ1-4, with no clear D. V shed 2 bases and J shed 2 bases, with 9 bases lying between them. The CDR3 runs to 15 residues. This CDR3 is CASSLSGQTNEKLFF. CDR3 nucleotide sequence: TGTGCCAGCAGTTTAAGCGGCCAGACTAATGAAAAACTGTTTTTT.

This clonotype was picked up many times. The genes are TRBV20-1 and TRBJ2-1, with D perhaps matching TRBD2 (5 bases). Trimming stripped 1 base from V and 4 bases from J, with 14 bases between. Per the germline V gene, CDR1 is DFQATT and CDR2 is SNEGSKA (reference sequence). The CDR3 extends over 15 amino acids. CDR3 region: CSARVIRGGYNEQFF. For the CDR3, the DNA is TGCAGTGCTAGAGTGATTCGAGGAGGTTACAATGAGCAGTTCTTC.

The chain couples TRBV5-1 to TRBJ2-3; D not resolved. The CDR3 is made up of 15 amino acids. Germline V gene sequence: CDR1 SGHRS, CDR2 YFSETQ. Trimming pared 1 base from V and 5 bases from J, leaving 14 bases between. The CDR3 sequence is CASSLTDLPGDTQYF. Written as DNA, the CDR3 is TGCGCCAGCAGCTTGACAGACCTCCCCGGAGATACGCAGTATTTT. The variable domain in full, completed from reference TRBV5-1 and TRBJ2-3, reads KAGVTQTPRYLIKTRGQQVTLSCSPISGHRSVSWYQQTPGQGLQFLFEYFSETQRNKGNFPGRFSGRQFSNSRSEMNVSTLELGDSALYLCASSLTDLPGDTQYFGPGTRLTVL.

Concerning this clonotype: Sequence at one end of the junction differs from germline and may be a read error. This rearrangement joins TRBV2 to TRBJ2-5; possible D gene TRBD2, 6 bases. Germline loops: CDR1 SNHLY, CDR2 FYNNEI. The CDR3 loop spans 13 amino acids. CDR3 region: CASCEGGQETQYF. CDR3 nucleotides: TGTGCCAGCTGTGAAGGAGGGCAAGAGACCCAGTACTTC.

This chain links TRBV7-9 with TRBJ2-5, with D hard to call. The CDR3 totals 12 residues. Trimming took 7 bases from V and 0 from J, leaving 6 bases between them. Germline CDR1 reads SEHNR; CDR2 reads FQNEAQ (reference sequence). CDR3 amino acids: CASNRNQETQYF. CDR3 DNA: TGTGCCAGCAACAGAAACCAAGAGACCCAGTACTTC.

The rearrangement joins TRBV7-9 to TRBJ2-7; D remains unclear. There are 12 residues in the CDR3. Germline CDR1 SEHNR, CDR2 FQNEAQ (reference sequence). V lost 1 base and J lost 5, with 6 bases in between. Written as DNA, the CDR3 is TGTGCCAGCAGCTTAGGTGTTGACGAGCAGTACTTC. Encoded protein: CASSLGVDEQYF.

V is TRBV20-1 and J is TRBJ2-1; a possible D gene is TRBD2 (6 bases). Germline assignment: CDR1 DFQATT and CDR2 SNEGSKA (reference sequence). V lost 0 bases and J 4 bases, leaving 22 bases between the germline ends. The CDR3 sequence is 18 residues long. As DNA, the CDR3 is TGCAGTGCTAGAGATCCTCATAGGTCAAGGGGAGGTTACAATGAGCAGTTCTTC. Translated, it gives CSARDPHRSRGGYNEQFF.

The chain's CDR3 is CASSLETGATYEQYF. The CDR3, as DNA: TGTGCCAGCTCACTGGAGACAGGGGCCACCTACGAGCAGTACTTC. The gene calls are TRBV18 and TRBJ2-7; 8 nucleotides match TRBD1. The length of the CDR3 is 15 residues. From germline, CDR1 is KGHSH and CDR2 LQKENI. After removal of 4 bases from V and 2 bases from J, the junction contained 7 bases not matched to a gene. Supplemented by reference TRBV18 and TRBJ2-7, the full variable domain reads NAGVMQNPRHLVRRRGQEARLRCSPMKGHSHVYWYRQLPEEGLKFMVYLQKENIIDESGMPKERFSAEFPKEGPSILRIQQVVRGDSAAYFCASSLETGATYEQYFGPGTRLTVT.

A few counts support this clonotype. V usage is TRBV4-2 and J usage is TRBJ2-3; D gene uncertain. The length of the CDR3 is 15 residues. V was cut by 0 bases and J by 0 bases, with 7 bases left in between. In germline, CDR1 is LGHNA, CDR2 YNFKEQ. CDR3 protein: CASSQEGFSTDTQYF. The CDR3 bases are TGTGCCAGCAGCCAAGAGGGCTTTAGCACAGATACGCAGTATTTT.

This clonotype has a handful of counts. This rearrangement joins TRBV18 to TRBJ2-2, with TRBD1 matching over 9 bases. The CDR3 is 17 amino acids. V shed 3 bases and J 1 base; nucleotides not matched to a gene: 6. Germline assignment: CDR1 KGHSH and CDR2 LQKENI. Written as DNA, the CDR3 is TGTGCCAGCTCACCTCCCCCGGGACAGGGGAACACCGGGGAGCTGTTTTTT. Its protein product is CASSPPPGQGNTGELFF.

The V gene is TRBV5-8, the J gene TRBJ2-3; D unresolved. This CDR3 is 9 amino acids long. Trimming took off 10 bases at V and 4 bases at J, with 4 bases between the two ends. Germline assignment: CDR1 SGHTS and CDR2 YDEGEE. As DNA, the CDR3 is TGTGCCTCCTCAGATACGCAGTATTTT. Protein sequence: CASSDTQYF.

This clonotype has a handful of counts. The chain combines TRBV7-2 with TRBJ2-3; TRBD2 aligns across 10 bases. This CDR3 contains 18 residues. V was pared by 5 bases and J by 7 bases, with 18 bases of the junction left unmatched. The V gene's germline CDR1 is SGHTA and CDR2 FQGNSA. The CDR3 DNA follows: TGTGCCAGCAGCCCATGGGGGGCTAGCGGGAGATATTCCTATACGCAGTATTTT. Its translation is CASSPWGASGRYSYTQYF.

This clonotype appeared a few times. The chain joins TRBV18 to TRBJ1-6; D may be TRBD1 (5 bases). Trimming took 1 base from V and 1 from J, leaving 11 bases between them. The CDR3 totals 17 residues. CDR1 and CDR2 (germline): KGHSH, LQKENI. CDR3 loop: CASSPLQGRSYNSPLHF. CDR3 nucleotide sequence: TGTGCCAGCTCACCACTGCAGGGAAGGTCCTATAATTCACCCCTCCACTTT.

This clonotype was seen a few times. The rearrangement links TRBV19 to TRBJ1-1; D gene uncertain. The CDR3 runs to 13 residues. Looked up from germline, CDR1 is LNHDA and CDR2 is SQIVND (reference sequence). V lost 7 bases to trimming and J lost 4 bases, with 13 bases between them. The CDR3 region is CASINFAATEAFF. The CDR3 nucleotides read TGTGCCAGTATTAACTTTGCGGCCACTGAAGCTTTCTTT.

The rearrangement uses TRBV5-1 and TRBJ1-6; no clear D. The germline CDR1 and CDR2 sequences are SGHRS and YFSETQ. The CDR3 sequence is 14 residues long. Deletions cut 1 base from V and 8 bases from J, with 10 bases between. CDR3 coding DNA: TGCGCCAGCAGCTTGAAGTCATTGGATTCACCCCTCCACTTT. It codes for CASSLKSLDSPLHF.

The rearrangement joins TRBV7-9 to TRBJ2-3; no reliable D call. Germline CDR1 and CDR2: SEHNR and FQNEAQ (reference sequence). The CDR3 runs 14 residues. V lost 2 bases, J lost 0 bases, and 6 bases lay in between. CDR3: CASSLSTSTDTQYF. CDR3 bases: TGTGCCAGCAGCTTAAGTACCAGCACAGATACGCAGTATTTT.

In its sample, this clonotype was seen a few times. This rearrangement joins TRBV5-1 to TRBJ2-5; 7 bases align to TRBD2. Germline V gene lookup returns CDR1 SGHRS and CDR2 YFSETQ. The trim removed 4 bases at V and 3 bases at J, leaving 9 bases unmatched. This CDR3 region has 15 residues. The DNA for the CDR3 is TGCGCCAGCAGCGCCGCGGTAGCGGGCGAAGAGACCCAGTACTTC. It specifies CASSAAVAGEETQYF.

The chain joins TRBV5-1 to TRBJ2-7; possibly TRBD1 for D (6 bases). Germline CDR1 is SGHRS and CDR2 is YFSETQ. V shed 2 bases and J shed 6 bases, with 15 bases lying between them. This CDR3 is 14 amino acids long. CDR3 sequence: CASSFRGRGGEQYF. CDR3 DNA sequence: TGCGCCAGCAGCTTTCGGGGCAGGGGCGGCGAGCAGTACTTC. Looking up the rest from reference TRBV5-1 and TRBJ2-7 gives the full variable domain: KAGVTQTPRYLIKTRGQQVTLSCSPISGHRSVSWYQQTPGQGLQFLFEYFSETQRNKGNFPGRFSGRQFSNSRSEMNVSTLELGDSALYLCASSFRGRGGEQYFGPGTRLTVT.

This rearrangement joins TRBV28 to TRBJ2-7, with a tentative D call TRBD2 (6 bases). Deletions cut 11 bases from V and 0 bases from J, with 17 bases between. Germline CDR1 reads MDHEN; CDR2 reads SYDVKM. CDR3 length equals 14 residues. In DNA, the CDR3 is TGTGCCGGAAAGGGGAGACTAGACTCCTACGAGCAGTACTTC. This encodes CAGKGRLDSYEQYF.

This clonotype has just a few counts. This rearrangement joins TRBV6-5 to TRBJ2-7, with D uncertain. V lost 0 bases and J 3 bases, leaving 12 bases between the germline ends. Germline CDR1 MNHEY, CDR2 SVGAGI. The CDR3 sequence is 15 residues long. CDR3 in DNA: TGTGCCAGCAGTTACTCGGTCGGCACCATCTACGAGCAGTACTTC. Its translation is CASSYSVGTIYEQYF.

The CDR3 nucleotides are TGTGCCAGCAGCGGCGGGACCTCAGAATACAATCAGCCCCAGCATTTT. Translated: CASSGGTSEYNQPQHF. The chain combines TRBV2 with TRBJ1-5; a weak D match, TRBD1 (5 bases). V was cut by 6 bases and J by 3 bases, with 18 bases left in between. CDR1 SNHLY and CDR2 FYNNEI come from the germline V gene. The CDR3 is 16 amino acids. The full variable domain, in which reference TRBV2 and TRBJ1-5 provide the parts outside the CDR3, is EPEVTQTPSHQVTQMGQEVILRCVPISNHLYFYWYRQILGQKVEFLVSFYNNEISEKSEIFDDQFSVERPDGSNFTLKIRSTKLEDSAMYFCASSGGTSEYNQPQHFGDGTRLSIL.

This clonotype was found a few times. The chain carries TRBV7-6 and TRBJ1-1; no clear D. The V gene lost 5 bases and the J gene lost 0 bases, with 7 bases spanning the gap. The CDR3 is 13 residues long. Germline values: CDR1 SGHVS, CDR2 FNYEAQ. CDR3 loop: CASSQTVNTEAFF. The CDR3 region has the DNA TGTGCCAGCAGCCAAACAGTGAACACTGAAGCTTTCTTT.

The rearrangement uses TRBV11-2 and TRBJ2-1; maybe TRBD2 (6 bases). The V end was cut by 6 bases, the J end by 10 bases, with 19 bases between. Per germline, CDR1 SGHAT and CDR2 FQNNGV. The CDR3 totals 14 residues. CDR3 amino acids: CASRSGTPGGEQFF. CDR3 DNA sequence: TGTGCCAGCAGGTCGGGGACTCCTGGCGGGGAGCAGTTCTTC.

The rearrangement joins TRBV5-1 to TRBJ2-5; 7 bases are a match to TRBD1. With V trimmed by 5 bases and J by 10 bases, 8 bases remained unmatched. The CDR3 covers 12 residues. The V gene's germline CDR1 is SGHRS and CDR2 YFSETQ. CDR3 sequence (DNA): TGCGCCAGCAGTTTCGACAGGGATGGCCAGTACTTC. Residues: CASSFDRDGQYF.

This clonotype was seen more than once but under ten times. This chain connects TRBV5-5 to TRBJ2-7, with 12 bases lining up with TRBD1. Germline CDR1 SGHKS, CDR2 YYEKEE (reference sequence). The CDR3 contains 14 residues. The V gene end was trimmed by 5 bases and the J gene end by 6 bases; junction bases not matched to a gene: 6. In DNA form, the CDR3 reads TGTGCCAGCAGGGGACAGGGGGCGCCACTCGAGCAGTACTTC. It specifies CASRGQGAPLEQYF.

In its sample, this clonotype was seen a few times. The chain recombines TRBV30 with TRBJ2-6, with 13 bases aligning to TRBD2. This CDR3 comprises 20 residues. In germline, CDR1 is GTSNPN, CDR2 SVGIG (reference sequence). Trimming removed 5 bases from V and 0 bases from J; junction bases left unmatched: 13. CDR3 sequence reads: CAWDLQGGLAGPSGANVLTF. DNA of the CDR3: TGTGCCTGGGACCTCCAGGGGGGACTAGCGGGACCCTCTGGGGCCAACGTCCTGACTTTC.